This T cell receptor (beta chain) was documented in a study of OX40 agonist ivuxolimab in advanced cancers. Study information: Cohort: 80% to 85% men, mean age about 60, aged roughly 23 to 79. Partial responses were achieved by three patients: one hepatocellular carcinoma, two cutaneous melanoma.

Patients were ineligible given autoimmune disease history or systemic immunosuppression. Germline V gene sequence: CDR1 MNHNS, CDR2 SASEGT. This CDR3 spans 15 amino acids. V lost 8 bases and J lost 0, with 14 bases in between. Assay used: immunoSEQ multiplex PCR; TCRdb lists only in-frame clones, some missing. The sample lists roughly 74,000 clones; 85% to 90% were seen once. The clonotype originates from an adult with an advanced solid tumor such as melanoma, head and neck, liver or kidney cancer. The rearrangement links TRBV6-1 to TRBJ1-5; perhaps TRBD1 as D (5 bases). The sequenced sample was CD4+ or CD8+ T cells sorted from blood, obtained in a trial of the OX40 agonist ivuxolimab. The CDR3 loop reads CASQGTVTSNQPQHF. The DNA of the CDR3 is TGTGCCAGCCAGGGAACGGTAACTAGCAATCAGCCCCAGCATTTT.